A selection of T cell receptor beta chains follows, all from one sample in a study of blood T cell repertoires in COVID-19. Sequencing was performed with immunoSEQ multiplex PCR; in TCRdb, only in-frame clones are kept and a portion is missing. The profile covers around 300,000 clones, with over 75% appearing a single time and approximately 2.5% taken by the ten largest. The specimen was PBMCs or T cells enriched from blood (not recorded which). These receptors came from a woman under 30 who had recovered from COVID-19. Both conserved end residues are part of each CDR3. D genes are given only for firm matches. Some rows mark clone size as missing; the rest say once, few, many or name a class of expanded clone.

abundance	v_gene	d_gene	j_gene	CDR3aa	CDR3nt
.	TRBV6-5	TRBD1	TRBJ2-7	CASSPRGPYEQYF	TGTGCCAGCAGTCCTAGGGGGCCCTACGAGCAGTACTTC
.	TRBV6-5	.	TRBJ1-1	CASSYSKGATEAFF	TGTGCCAGCAGTTACTCGAAAGGGGCCACTGAAGCTTTCTTT
.	TRBV27	.	TRBJ1-6	CASSDTGLYNSPLHF	TGTGCCAGCAGCGACACCGGCCTCTATAATTCACCCCTCCACTTT
.	TRBV13	.	TRBJ2-5	CASSGRDTQETQYF	TGTGCCAGCAGCGGCCGGGACACGCAAGAGACCCAGTACTTC
.	TRBV9	TRBD1	TRBJ2-5	CASSVEPQGETQYF	TGTGCCAGCAGCGTAGAACCACAGGGGGAGACCCAGTACTTC
.	TRBV25-1	TRBD1	TRBJ2-3	CASSVGDRSTDTQYF	TGTGCCAGCAGTGTAGGGGACAGGAGCACAGATACGCAGTATTTT
.	TRBV9	TRBD2	TRBJ2-1	CASSVVGSGGAAQFF	TGTGCCAGCAGCGTAGTCGGTAGCGGGGGGGCCGCGCAGTTCTTC
.	TRBV19	TRBD1	TRBJ1-1	CATIQGNDGKAFF	TGTGCCACCATACAGGGGAACGACGGGAAAGCTTTCTTT
.	TRBV9	.	TRBJ2-3	CASSVAGDTQYF	TGTGCCAGCAGCGTAGCAGGGGATACGCAGTATTTT
.	TRBV18	TRBD1	TRBJ2-7	CASSPATGAEQYF	TGTGCCAGCTCACCCGCGACAGGGGCCGAGCAGTACTTC
few	TRBV9	.	TRBJ2-7	CASSADSDLHEQYF	TGTGCCAGCAGCGCCGATTCAGATTTGCACGAGCAGTACTTC
.	TRBV12-3/TRBV12-4	TRBD1	TRBJ1-2	CASSGTVYGYTF	TGTGCCAGCAGTGGGACAGTCTATGGCTACACCTTC
.	TRBV28	.	TRBJ1-5	CASSFRSGKSHQPQHF	TGTGCCAGCAGTTTTAGGTCAGGGAAGTCTCATCAGCCCCAGCATTTT
once	TRBV18	.	TRBJ2-7	CASSRLSLGAYEQYF	TGTGCCAGCTCACGGCTCAGTCTAGGAGCTTACGAGCAGTACTTC
.	TRBV4-2	TRBD2	TRBJ2-7	CASSQGDGGVGSYEQYF	TGTGCCAGCAGCCAAGGAGACGGGGGGGTCGGCTCCTACGAGCAGTACTTC
.	TRBV11-1	.	TRBJ1-1	CASSLAGAENTEAFF	TGTGCCAGCAGCTTAGCGGGGGCAGAGAATACTGAAGCTTTCTTT
.	TRBV9	TRBD2	TRBJ2-2	CASSGTSGGAREATGELFF	TGTGCCAGCAGCGGGACTAGCGGGGGGGCACGTGAGGCCACCGGGGAGCTGTTTTTT
.	TRBV19	TRBD1	TRBJ1-1	CASSIGTGGFEAFF	TGTGCCAGTAGTATAGGGACAGGGGGTTTTGAAGCTTTCTTT
.	TRBV29-1	TRBD1	TRBJ2-1	CSVEGDSWQFF	TGCAGCGTTGAAGGGGACAGTTGGCAGTTCTTC
.	TRBV28	.	TRBJ1-3	CASVSGGAGNTIYF	TGTGCCAGCGTCAGCGGCGGGGCCGGAAACACCATATATTTT
.	TRBV6-6	.	TRBJ2-1	CASSYSDGGYNEQFF	TGTGCCAGCAGTTACTCGGACGGGGGTTACAATGAGCAGTTCTTC
once	TRBV24-1	.	TRBJ2-1	CATSDLGRKQFF	TGTGCCACCAGTGATTTGGGGAGGAAGCAGTTCTTC
.	TRBV2	TRBD1	TRBJ2-7	CASSEQGARYEQYF	TGTGCCAGCAGTGAACAGGGGGCGCGGTACGAGCAGTACTTC
.	TRBV7-2	.	TRBJ2-3	CASSLSVWRVGTADTQYF	TGTGCCAGCAGCTTATCGGTCTGGAGGGTTGGTACCGCGGATACGCAGTATTTT
once	TRBV15	.	TRBJ2-5	CATSRDEARDQETQYF	TGTGCCACCAGCAGAGATGAGGCCAGGGACCAAGAGACCCAGTACTTC
.	TRBV28	.	TRBJ1-1	CASSYRTKPEAFF	TGTGCCAGCAGTTACAGGACCAAACCCGAAGCTTTCTTT
.	TRBV20-1	TRBD2	TRBJ2-3	CSASQAGGSDTQYF	TGCAGTGCTAGTCAGGCGGGGGGCTCAGATACGCAGTATTTT
.	TRBV6-1	.	TRBJ2-1	CASSEGGLSYNEQFF	TGTGCCAGCAGTGAAGGAGGCCTTTCCTACAATGAGCAGTTCTTC
.	TRBV19	.	TRBJ1-5	CASTFLGGTSNQPQHF	TGTGCCAGTACCTTTCTGGGGGGTACGTCTAATCAGCCCCAGCATTTT
.	TRBV9	.	TRBJ2-5	CASSVAGQLQETQYF	TGTGCCAGCAGCGTAGCCGGACAACTCCAAGAGACCCAGTACTTC
.	TRBV11-3	TRBD1	TRBJ2-7	CASSLAGTGDSYEQYF	TGTGCCAGCAGCTTGGCCGGGACAGGGGACTCCTACGAGCAGTACTTC
.	TRBV11-2	.	TRBJ2-3	CASSGLPGNAITDTQYF	TGTGCCAGCAGCGGCCTGCCCGGGAACGCGATAACAGATACGCAGTATTTT
.	TRBV5-1	.	TRBJ1-6	CASSLGDINSPLHF	TGCGCCAGCAGCTTGGGGGACATAAATTCACCCCTCCACTTT
.	TRBV6-5	TRBD1	TRBJ1-4	CASSYSLGQIGEKLFF	TGTGCCAGCAGTTACTCGTTGGGACAGATTGGTGAAAAACTGTTTTTT
.	TRBV7-6	TRBD2	TRBJ2-1	CASTGGGYNEQFF	TGTGCCAGCACCGGGGGGGGATACAATGAGCAGTTCTTC
once	TRBV3-1/TRBV3-2	TRBD1	TRBJ2-2	CASSQKISGTGGFGNTGELFF	TGTGCCAGCAGCCAAAAAATCTCCGGGACAGGGGGCTTTGGGAACACCGGGGAGCTGTTTTTT
.	TRBV5-1	.	TRBJ1-1	CASSTTRNTEAFF	TGCGCCAGCAGCACGACACGGAACACTGAAGCTTTCTTT
.	TRBV5-6	.	TRBJ1-2	CASSFLTGFINYGYTF	TGTGCCAGCAGCTTCCTCACAGGGTTCATAAACTATGGCTACACCTTC
once	TRBV2	TRBD1	TRBJ1-2	CASSDGTGTRWYGYTF	TGTGCCAGCAGTGACGGGACAGGGACCCGTTGGTATGGCTACACCTTC
.	TRBV5-4	TRBD2	TRBJ2-2	CASSPTGLAGLNTGELFF	TGTGCCAGCAGCCCAACGGGACTAGCGGGCCTGAACACCGGGGAGCTGTTTTTT
.	TRBV6-6	.	TRBJ2-3	CASSPIGIGGGTDTQYF	TGTGCCAGCAGTCCAATCGGTATAGGTGGAGGCACAGATACGCAGTATTTT
.	TRBV25-1	.	TRBJ2-2	CASMEAGELFF	TGTGCCAGCATGGAGGCCGGGGAGCTGTTTTTT